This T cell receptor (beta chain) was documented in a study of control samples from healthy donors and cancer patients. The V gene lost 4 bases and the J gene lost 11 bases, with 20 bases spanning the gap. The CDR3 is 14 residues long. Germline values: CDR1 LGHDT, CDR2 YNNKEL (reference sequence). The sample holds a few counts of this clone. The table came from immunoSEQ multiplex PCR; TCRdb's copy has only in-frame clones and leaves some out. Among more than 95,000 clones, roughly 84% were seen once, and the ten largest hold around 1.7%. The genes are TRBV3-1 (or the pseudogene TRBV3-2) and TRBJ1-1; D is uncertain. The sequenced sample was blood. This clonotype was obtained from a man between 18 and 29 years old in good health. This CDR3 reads CASSPQLAAREAFF. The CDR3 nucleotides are TGTGCCAGCAGCCCCCAATTGGCGGCGCGGGAGGCTTTCTTT.